This T cell receptor beta chain was found in a study of human T cells and chemical hapten exposure. Per the authors' pipeline: Counts of TCRs in each sample centred on a median of 95,638 and extended from roughly 25,000 to 750,000. Each CDR3 protein gets one entry after TCRdb re-called the RACE reads with MiXCR. V and J calls and clone size were set by TCRdb, not the authors. The data show about 190,000 distinct CDR3 sequences, around a quarter seen once. As to time point: patch test 3, about 24 weeks after DPC sensitization. As to treatment: therapeutic diphenylcyclopropenone sensitization with weekly scalp DPC. Donors, patients with alopecia ranging from 18 to 70 years old and judged suitable for DPC, provided samples. The sample here was whole blood, taken in connection with sensitization to the hapten diphenylcyclopropenone (DPC). This clonotype originated in a woman in her 40s with alopecia areata. Some clones in this sample may be carry-over from other donors' samples.

The CDR3 spells CASSLTMGTGELFF. CDR3 nucleotide sequence: TGTGCCAGCAGTTTAACAATGGGCACCGGGGAGCTGTTTTTT. The rearrangement joins TRBV12-3 or TRBV12-4 to TRBJ2-2, with unresolved D. The CDR3 is 14 amino acids. Trimming left V 2 bases short and J 4 bases short, with 8 bases between.